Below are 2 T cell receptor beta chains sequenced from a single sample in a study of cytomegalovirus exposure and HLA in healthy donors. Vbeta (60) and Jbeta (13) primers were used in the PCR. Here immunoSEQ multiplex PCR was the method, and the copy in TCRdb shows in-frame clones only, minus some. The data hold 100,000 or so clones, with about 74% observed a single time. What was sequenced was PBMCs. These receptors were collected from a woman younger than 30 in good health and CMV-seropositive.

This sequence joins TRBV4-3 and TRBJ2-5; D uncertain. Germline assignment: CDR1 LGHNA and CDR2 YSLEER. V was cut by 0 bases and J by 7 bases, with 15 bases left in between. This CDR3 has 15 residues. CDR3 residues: CASSQDWPLRRTQYF. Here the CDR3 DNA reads TGCGCCAGCAGCCAAGATTGGCCCCTCCGGAGGACCCAGTACTTC.

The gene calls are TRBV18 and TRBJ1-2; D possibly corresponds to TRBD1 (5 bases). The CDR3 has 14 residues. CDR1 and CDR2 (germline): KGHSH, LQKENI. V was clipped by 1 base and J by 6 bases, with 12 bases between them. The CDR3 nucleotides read TGTGCCAGCTCACCACATCCAGGGTACCATGGCTACACCTTC. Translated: CASSPHPGYHGYTF.